Below are 17 T cell receptor beta chains sequenced from a single sample in a study of follicular helper T cells after annual influenza vaccination. Time point described: 2014-2015 season, 7 days after vaccination. Sequenced by immunoSEQ multiplex PCR; TCRdb stores in-frame clones only, minus some. The sample has around 15,000 clones; roughly 84% are singletons. Specimen: CXCR5+ CD38- circulating T follicular helper cells from blood, collected 7 days after influenza vaccination. Subset specified: circulating Tfh, non-naive CD4+CXCR5+PD-1+ (ICOS+CD38+ or ICOS-CD38-). All receptors come from an adult who received the influenza vaccine.

V is TRBV6-5 and J is TRBJ2-7; 7 bases agree with TRBD1. Germline lookup yields CDR1 MNHEY and CDR2 SVGAGI. This CDR3 region has 13 residues. V shed 8 bases, J shed 0 bases, and the junction held 4 bases outside the gene matches. CDR3 residues: CASWTGRSYEQYF. The CDR3 nucleotides read TGTGCCAGCTGGACAGGACGCTCCTACGAGCAGTACTTC.

This chain joins TRBV6-1 and TRBJ1-5; 9 positions match TRBD1. Trimming removed 5 bases from V and 5 bases from J; junction bases left unmatched: 4. This CDR3 spans 14 amino acids. From germline, CDR1 is MNHNS and CDR2 SASEGT. The CDR3 is CASSTRQGDQPQHF. CDR3 nucleotides: TGTGCCAGCAGTACCCGACAGGGGGATCAGCCCCAGCATTTT.

In DNA, the CDR3 is TGTGCCAGCAGTCAAAGCGTCGAGAACACCATATATTTT. Translation: CASSQSVENTIYF. The genes are TRBV25-1 and TRBJ1-3; the D is unclear. Germline CDR1 is MGHDK and CDR2 is SYGVNS. The V end was cut by 5 bases, the J end by 7 bases, with 12 bases between. The CDR3 extends over 13 amino acids.

CDR3 loop: CASSPGLAGETQYF. The CDR3, as DNA: TGCGCCAGCAGTCCCGGACTAGCGGGGGAGACCCAGTACTTC. The rearrangement links TRBV10-1 to TRBJ2-5; 12 bases align to TRBD2. The germline CDR1 and CDR2 sequences are WNHNN and SYGVQD (reference sequence). V was pared by 5 bases and J by 5 bases, with 3 bases of the junction left unmatched. The CDR3 contains 14 residues.

This clone was observed a few times. The chain recombines TRBV2 with TRBJ2-1; 8 nucleotides match TRBD2. Germline V gene sequence: CDR1 SNHLY, CDR2 FYNNEI. This CDR3 has 15 amino acids. J gave up 6 bases and V 7 bases, and 11 bases lay outside the gene matches. The CDR3 loop reads CASMESGTSSNEQFF. CDR3 in DNA: TGTGCCAGCATGGAATCCGGGACTAGTAGCAATGAGCAGTTCTTC.

The chain combines TRBV5-6 with TRBJ2-1, with D unclear. The CDR3 sequence is 11 residues long. Germline V gene data show CDR1 as SGHDT and CDR2 as YYEEEE. The V gene lost 4 bases and the J gene lost 5 bases, with 4 bases spanning the gap. The chain's CDR3 is CASSLDNEQFF. CDR3 sequence (DNA): TGTGCCAGCAGCCTCGACAATGAGCAGTTCTTC. Together with reference TRBV5-6 and TRBJ2-1, the CDR3 gives the full variable domain: DAGVTQSPTHLIKTRGQQVTLRCSPKSGHDTVSWYQQALGQGPQFIFQYYEEEERQRGNFPDRFSGHQFPNYSSELNVNALLLGDSALYLCASSLDNEQFFGPGTRLTVL.

To note about this clone: The sample has other DNA sequences that encode this CDR3 too. The chain is built from TRBV5-6 and TRBJ1-5; D may be TRBD1 (5 bases). The CDR3 consists of 14 residues. The ends were cut back, 4 bases at V and 3 bases at J, with 11 bases in the middle. Looked up from germline, CDR1 is SGHDT and CDR2 is YYEEEE. CDR3 loop: CASSTRQSNQPQHF. CDR3 bases: TGTGCCAGCAGCACGAGACAGTCCAATCAGCCCCAGCATTTT.

This rearrangement joins TRBV28 to TRBJ1-4; TRBD1 might be the D (6 bases). V lost 4 bases, J lost 2 bases, and 8 bases lay in between. The CDR3 contains 14 residues. Germline V gives CDR1 MDHEN, CDR2 SYDVKM. CDR3 sequence reads: CASSSGATNEKLFF. CDR3 nucleotide sequence: TGTGCCAGCAGTTCAGGGGCCACTAATGAAAAACTGTTTTTT.

This chain uses TRBV19 with TRBJ1-1; possible D gene TRBD1, 5 bases. The CDR3 contains 14 residues. V lost 4 bases to trimming and J lost 1 base, with 10 bases between them. Germline V gene lookup returns CDR1 LNHDA and CDR2 SQIVND (reference sequence). For the CDR3, the DNA is TGTGCCAGTAGTACTCAGACAGCGAACACTGAAGCTTTCTTT. Amino acid sequence: CASSTQTANTEAFF.

The V call is TRBV7-2, the J call TRBJ2-6, with D perhaps matching TRBD1 (6 bases). V lost 3 bases to trimming and J lost 0 bases, with 9 bases between them. The CDR3 contains 16 residues. The V gene's germline CDR1 is SGHTA and CDR2 FQGNSA. The CDR3 DNA sequence: TGTGCCAGCAGCTTGAGGGGGTTCTCTGGGGCCAACGTCCTGACTTTC. This sequence encodes CASSLRGFSGANVLTF.

The J gene is TRBJ2-7, the V gene TRBV4-1; weak D call: TRBD1 (6 bases). The CDR3 spans 14 residues. The germline CDR1 and CDR2 sequences are MGHRA and YSYEKL. Trimming took off 2 bases at V and 7 bases at J, with 15 bases between the two ends. CDR3 protein: CASSQSWTAREQYF. CDR3 nucleotide sequence: TGCGCCAGCAGCCAATCATGGACAGCTCGGGAGCAGTACTTC.

This clone was recorded only once. V gene TRBV6-5 combines with J gene TRBJ1-6; D gene uncertain. The CDR3 has 14 amino acids. The germline V and J ends were trimmed by 10 bases and 6 bases, with 16 bases remaining between them. Per germline, CDR1 MNHEY and CDR2 SVGAGI. In DNA form, the CDR3 reads TGTGCCACCACAATGAGCGGATCTAATTCACCCCTCCACTTT. Translating it yields CATTMSGSNSPLHF.

The J gene is TRBJ2-7, the V gene TRBV5-4; 10 bases agree with TRBD2. There are 16 residues in the CDR3. Trimming cost V 0 bases and J 5 bases; bases outside gene matches: 8. The germline gives CDR1 SGHNT, CDR2 YYREEE (reference sequence). The CDR3 DNA sequence: TGTGCCAGCAGCTTGGCTAGCGGGAGTGTTACCCACGAGCAGTACTTC. The encoded protein is CASSLASGSVTHEQYF.

The rearrangement links TRBV6-5 to TRBJ1-6; D possibly corresponds to TRBD1 (6 bases). The germline V and J ends were trimmed by 10 bases and 0 bases, with 10 bases remaining between them. Germline V gene lookup returns CDR1 MNHEY and CDR2 SVGAGI. The length of the CDR3 is 14 residues. The CDR3 nucleotides are TGTGCCACCGGACAGAGCTCCTATAATTCACCCCTCCACTTT. Its translation: CATGQSSYNSPLHF.

The CDR3 bases are TGCGCCAGCAGCCCGAGCGGGAGGCAGGGAGATACGCAGTATTTT. It translates to CASSPSGRQGDTQYF. The chain is built from TRBV5-1 and TRBJ2-3, with 9 bases lining up with TRBD2. Trimming removed 4 bases from V and 5 bases from J; junction bases left unmatched: 8. Germline CDR1 is SGHRS and CDR2 is YFSETQ. There are 15 residues in the CDR3.

The chain carries TRBV6-5 and TRBJ2-1, with 8 bases fitting TRBD2. The CDR3 consists of 14 residues. The V segment lost 4 bases and the J segment 4 bases; nucleotides outside the gene matches: 3. Germline loops: CDR1 MNHEY, CDR2 SVGAGI. As DNA, the CDR3 is TGTGCCAGCAGTTTCGGGAGGGGGTACAATGAGCAGTTCTTC. Its protein is CASSFGRGYNEQFF.

This clone has a single count. V is TRBV7-3 and J is TRBJ2-1; tentatively, D is TRBD2 (8 bases). The CDR3 has 18 residues. Germline CDR1 is SGHTA and CDR2 is FQGTGA. The V and J ends lost 5 bases and 1 base respectively, with 21 bases between them. The CDR3: CASSPQGGAGESYNEQFF. The CDR3 DNA follows: TGTGCCAGCAGCCCCCAGGGGGGAGCGGGGGAATCCTACAATGAGCAGTTCTTC.